This section outlines one T cell receptor beta chain sequence together with its context. The J segment lost 2 bases and the V segment lost 3 bases, leaving 7 bases of the junction unmatched. Germline V gives CDR1 LGHDT, CDR2 YNNKEL (reference sequence). This CDR3 contains 16 residues. The source of the sample is a study of blood T cell repertoires in COVID-19. The protocol was immunoSEQ multiplex PCR, while the TCRdb copy is restricted to in-frame clones and leaves out a portion. The table has under 150,000 clones, around 88% seen once. The clonotype comes from a woman aged 50 to 60 who had recovered from COVID-19. Sequencing was carried out using PBMCs or T cells enriched from blood (not recorded which). The rearrangement links TRBV3-1 (or the pseudogene TRBV3-2) to TRBJ1-2, with TRBD1 matching 9 bases. The chain's CDR3 is CASSQVGTGRNYGYTF. The DNA of the CDR3 is TGTGCCAGCAGCCAGGTGGGGACAGGGAGGAACTATGGCTACACCTTC.